The 26 T cell receptor beta chains below were found in one sample sequenced in a study of blood T cell repertoires in COVID-19. Assay: immunoSEQ multiplex PCR; the TCRdb copy retains only in-frame clones and omits some. The data show around 150,000 clones, about 88% seen once. Source material: peripheral blood. These receptors all stem from a middle-aged man with acute or convalescent COVID-19.

The chain couples TRBV5-8 to TRBJ1-2, with D unresolved. In germline, CDR1 is SGHTS, CDR2 YDEGEE. The germline V and J ends were trimmed by 4 bases and 7 bases, with 8 bases remaining between them. This CDR3 spans 11 amino acids. CDR3 sequence reads: CASSINGGYTF. CDR3 bases: TGTGCCAGCAGCATTAACGGTGGCTACACCTTC.

This rearrangement joins TRBV3-1 (or the pseudogene TRBV3-2) to TRBJ2-1; 10 bases align to TRBD2. CDR3 length: 15 residues. Trimming at V came to 0 bases and at J to 16 bases, leaving 12 bases not matched to a gene. CDR1 and CDR2 (germline): LGHDT, YNNKEL (reference sequence). DNA of the CDR3: TGTGCCAGCAGCCAAGATTCGTCCCAGCGGGGGGGCCGATTCTTC. This codes for CASSQDSSQRGGRFF.

This clone was detected only a few times. The rearrangement uses TRBV19 and TRBJ2-3; D unclear. The germline V gene has CDR1 LNHDA and CDR2 SQIVND (reference sequence). V lost 3 bases to trimming and J lost 4 bases, with 2 bases between them. This CDR3 has 11 amino acids. The CDR3 nucleotides are TGTGCCAGTAGTATCTCAGATACGCAGTATTTT. Residues: CASSISDTQYF.

The rearrangement links TRBV5-1 to TRBJ1-1, with 9 nucleotides matching TRBD1. From germline, CDR1 is SGHRS and CDR2 YFSETQ. The CDR3 is 13 amino acids. The J segment lost 5 bases and the V segment lost 2 bases, leaving 1 base of the junction unmatched. The CDR3 DNA reads as TGCGCCAGCAGCTTTGACAGGGGGACTGAAGCTTTCTTT. Translating gives CASSFDRGTEAFF.

This chain joins TRBV11-2 and TRBJ2-2; a possible D gene is TRBD2 (5 bases). The CDR3 runs 11 residues. Trimming shortened V by 6 bases and J by 11 bases, and 10 bases separated the two germline ends. Germline CDR1 and CDR2: SGHAT and FQNNGV. Here the CDR3 DNA reads TGTGCCAGCAGTAGGACTGTAGAGCTGTTTTTT. Its translation: CASSRTVELFF.

The rearrangement links TRBV2 to TRBJ1-2, with a possible D match to TRBD1 (5 bases). V was shortened by 4 bases and J by 6 bases, with 9 bases between the two germline ends. The CDR3 spans 12 residues. Looked up from germline, CDR1 is SNHLY and CDR2 is FYNNEI. The CDR3: CASSAGRDGYTF. CDR3 DNA: TGTGCCAGCAGTGCAGGGAGGGATGGCTACACCTTC.

The chain links TRBV5-1 to TRBJ1-1; tentative D call: TRBD1 (5 bases). CDR1 and CDR2 from the germline V gene are SGHRS and YFSETQ. V lost 0 bases to trimming and J lost 4 bases, with 16 bases between them. CDR3 length: 16 residues. CDR3 in DNA: TGCGCCAGCAGCTTGGATACAGGCTTTACCATCACTGAAGCTTTCTTT. Translating it yields CASSLDTGFTITEAFF.

The chain recombines TRBV18 with TRBJ2-1, with 13 bases aligning to TRBD2. The CDR3 is 20 amino acids. The V gene's germline CDR1 is KGHSH and CDR2 LQKENI. V was clipped by 3 bases and J by 4 bases; unmatched bases: 15. DNA of the CDR3: TGTGCCAGCTCACCGAGGACTAGCGGGGGAGCTGATCAGAATTACAATGAGCAGTTCTTC. Its protein product is CASSPRTSGGADQNYNEQFF.

The V and J genes are TRBV6-5 and TRBJ2-3; D is perhaps TRBD1 (6 bases). CDR3 size: 14 residues. Per the germline V gene, CDR1 is MNHEY and CDR2 is SVGAGI. V was cut by 0 bases and J by 10 bases, with 14 bases left in between. Here the CDR3 reads CASSYSLSAGAQYF. CDR3 bases: TGTGCCAGCAGTTACTCGTTGTCCGCAGGGGCGCAGTATTTT.

V is TRBV18 and J is TRBJ1-2; D unresolved. Trimming took off 4 bases at V and 5 bases at J, with 11 bases between the two ends. There are 13 residues in the CDR3. Germline CDR1 reads KGHSH; CDR2 reads LQKENI. CDR3 protein: CASSQVETYGYTF. The CDR3 region has the DNA TGTGCCAGCTCACAAGTAGAGACATATGGCTACACCTTC.

V and J are TRBV25-1 and TRBJ1-2; a weak D match, TRBD1 (6 bases). V lost 4 bases to trimming and J lost 0 bases, with 15 bases between them. The CDR3 extends over 16 amino acids. In germline, CDR1 is MGHDK, CDR2 SYGVNS. CDR3 residues: CASSVGGGGANYGYTF. As DNA, the CDR3 is TGTGCCAGCAGTGTCGGTGGCGGGGGCGCTAACTATGGCTACACCTTC.

In its sample, this clone was seen once. This chain joins TRBV5-8 and TRBJ2-1; 8 bases are shared with TRBD2. In germline, CDR1 is SGHTS, CDR2 YDEGEE. The V and J ends lost 1 base and 3 bases, in that order; junction bases with no gene match: 3. The CDR3 is made up of 15 amino acids. The CDR3 sequence is CASSLRGGNYNEQFF. The CDR3 DNA reads as TGTGCCAGCAGCTTGCGCGGGGGGAACTACAATGAGCAGTTCTTC.

V is TRBV3-1 (or the pseudogene TRBV3-2) and J is TRBJ2-3, with TRBD1 as a possible D gene (5 bases). The CDR3 covers 15 residues. The V gene's germline CDR1 is LGHDT and CDR2 YNNKEL (reference sequence). Trimming stripped 1 base from V and 6 bases from J, with 14 bases between. In nucleotides, the CDR3 is TGTGCCAGCAGCCAAGTAGTAGGGGTGGTGGATACGCAGTATTTT. It is translated as CASSQVVGVVDTQYF.

In this sample, this clone turned up once. The CDR3 sequence: CASSVGQGPPLHF. DNA for the CDR3: TGTGCCAGCAGCGTAGGTCAGGGCCCACCCCTCCACTTT. The V and J genes are TRBV9 and TRBJ1-6, with D maybe TRBD1 (5 bases). There are 13 residues in the CDR3. V lost 0 bases, J lost 11 bases, and 9 bases lay in between. Germline assignment: CDR1 SGDLS and CDR2 YYNGEE.

The V and J genes are TRBV7-3 and TRBJ2-5, with 7 bases fitting TRBD1. This CDR3 has 13 amino acids. The germline V gene encodes CDR1 SGHTA and CDR2 FQGTGA. J gave up 5 bases and V 5 bases, and 5 bases lay outside the gene matches. As DNA, the CDR3 is TGTGCCAGCAGCGTGAACAGGGGTGAGACCCAGTACTTC. It codes for CASSVNRGETQYF.

CDR3 protein: CASSSDISYEQYF. CDR3 nucleotide sequence: TGTGCCAGCAGCTCCGACATTTCCTACGAGCAGTACTTC. The genes are TRBV7-3 and TRBJ2-7; D is ambiguous. V gave up 4 bases and J gave up 1 base, with 8 bases separating them. The CDR3 is made up of 13 amino acids. Germline V lookup: CDR1 SGHTA, CDR2 FQGTGA.

This chain links TRBV10-1 with TRBJ1-4, with TRBD1 identical over 10 bases. CDR1 is WNHNN and CDR2 is SYGVQD in the germline V gene (reference sequence). V shed 3 bases, J shed 7 bases, and the junction held 5 bases outside the gene matches. This CDR3 has 15 amino acids. CDR3 coding DNA: TGCGCCAGCAGTGAATGTCGGGACAGGGGTGAAAAACTGTTTTTT. It translates to CASSECRDRGEKLFF.

This chain uses TRBV3-1 (or the pseudogene TRBV3-2) with TRBJ1-1; 8 bases align to TRBD1. The CDR3 is made up of 17 amino acids. With V trimmed by 4 bases and J by 0 bases, 10 bases remained unmatched. The germline CDR1 and CDR2 sequences are LGHDT and YNNKEL (reference sequence). The CDR3 DNA follows: TGTGCCAGCAGCCTTCGTCCCGGGACAGGATTGAACACTGAAGCTTTCTTT. As protein: CASSLRPGTGLNTEAFF.

This chain joins TRBV5-1 and TRBJ2-5; unclear D gene. This CDR3 region has 12 residues. The V and J ends lost 4 bases and 2 bases respectively, with 6 bases between them. Germline CDR1 reads SGHRS; CDR2 reads YFSETQ. CDR3 coding DNA: TGCGCCAGCAGCGACACACAAGAGACCCAGTACTTC. Translation gives CASSDTQETQYF.

The J gene is TRBJ1-2, the V gene TRBV6-5; D is unclear. V lost 0 bases, J lost 8 bases, and 10 bases lay in between. This CDR3 has 13 amino acids. The germline gives CDR1 MNHEY, CDR2 SVGAGI. The DNA for the CDR3 is TGTGCCAGCAGTTACTCGACCCTGCGGGGCTACACCTTC. Protein product: CASSYSTLRGYTF.

CDR3 in DNA: TGTGCCAGCAGCTTGATGGGGGGGATGTACAATGAGCAGTTCTTC. It codes for CASSLMGGMYNEQFF. The J gene is TRBJ2-1, the V gene TRBV7-3; 7 bases are a match to TRBD2. In germline, CDR1 is SGHTA, CDR2 FQGTGA. CDR3 length: 15 residues. Trimming cost V 3 bases and J 4 bases; bases outside gene matches: 6.

The chain carries TRBV7-2 and TRBJ2-7; D might be TRBD2 (5 bases). V lost 4 bases and J 2 bases, leaving 9 bases between the germline ends. CDR1 is SGHTA, CDR2 FQGNSA, per germline. The CDR3 is 13 residues long. The CDR3 DNA follows: TGTGCCAGCAGCTCAGCGGCCACCTACGAGCAGTACTTC. Translated: CASSSAATYEQYF.

In its sample, this clone was seen a few times. V usage is TRBV5-1 and J usage is TRBJ2-2; D ambiguous. Trimming removed 3 bases at V and 3 bases at J, with 6 bases between. The CDR3 sequence is 13 residues long. Germline CDR1 SGHRS, CDR2 YFSETQ. DNA of the CDR3: TGCGCCAGCAGCTCCCAGGACACCGGGGAGCTGTTTTTT. It translates to CASSSQDTGELFF.

This clone turned up a few times. The chain employs TRBV6-5 and TRBJ1-1, with D perhaps TRBD1 (5 bases). The CDR3 loop spans 14 amino acids. V lost 5 bases, J lost 0 bases, and 10 bases lay in between. Per germline, CDR1 MNHEY and CDR2 SVGAGI. CDR3 nucleotide sequence: TGTGCCAGCAGTCGACAGCACATGAACACTGAAGCTTTCTTT. Translating gives CASSRQHMNTEAFF.

CDR3 residues: CASSRLAGNTIYF. CDR3 DNA: TGTGCCAGCTCCCGGCTAGCTGGAAACACCATATATTTT. This chain links TRBV6-6 with TRBJ1-3, with D uncertain. CDR1 is MNHNY, CDR2 SVGAGI, per germline (reference sequence). This CDR3 is 13 amino acids long. The V gene lost 8 bases and the J gene lost 2 bases, with 10 bases spanning the gap.

The chain is built from TRBV11-2 and TRBJ2-5; 8 nucleotides line up with TRBD2. V shed 5 bases and J 5 bases; nucleotides not matched to a gene: 7. The CDR3 is 14 amino acids. Germline V lookup: CDR1 SGHAT, CDR2 FQNNGV. For the CDR3, the DNA is TGTGCCAGCAGCCCCAGCACTAGCGGTGAGACCCAGTACTTC. Amino acid sequence: CASSPSTSGETQYF. Drawing the rest from reference TRBV11-2 and TRBJ2-5, the complete variable domain is EAGVAQSPRYKIIEKRQSVAFWCNPISGHATLYWYQQILGQGPKLLIQFQNNGVVDDSQLPKDRFSAERLKGVDSTLKIQPAKLEDSAVYLCASSPSTSGETQYFGPGTRLLVL.